This T cell receptor (beta chain) derives from a study of post-analysis software for immune sequencing data. On the study more broadly: Relapsing-remitting, secondary progressive and progressive-relapsing forms made up the multiple sclerosis disease courses. General observations from the study: By F measure, strong co-clustering occurred among samples prepared in the same batch. Patients carried five TRBV segments more frequently than controls did, and TRBV5-6, TRBV5-1 and TRBV20-1 were among them. The normalized Chao1 diversity of multiple sclerosis patients was significantly lower than that of controls.

The sample holds a few counts of this clonotype. The antigen remains unidentified. CDR1 SQVTM and CDR2 ANQGSEA come from the germline V gene. V shed 0 bases, J shed 4 bases, and the junction held 2 bases outside the gene matches. CDR3 size: 14 residues. Built from TCR beta cDNA, the libraries had unique molecular identifiers in them. MiXCR, run by TCRdb on the PCR reads, gives a single entry per CDR3 protein. Of 180,000 or so distinct CDR3 sequences in the sample, approximately 28% were seen once. The sequencing input was blood. The chain has TRBV29-1 and TRBJ2-1; 8 nucleotides line up with TRBD2. The TCR originated in a girl aged 2-17 years with multiple sclerosis. CDR3 in DNA: TGCAGCGTTGAAGATCGGGGGGGATACAATGAGCAGTTCTTC. This codes for CSVEDRGGYNEQFF.